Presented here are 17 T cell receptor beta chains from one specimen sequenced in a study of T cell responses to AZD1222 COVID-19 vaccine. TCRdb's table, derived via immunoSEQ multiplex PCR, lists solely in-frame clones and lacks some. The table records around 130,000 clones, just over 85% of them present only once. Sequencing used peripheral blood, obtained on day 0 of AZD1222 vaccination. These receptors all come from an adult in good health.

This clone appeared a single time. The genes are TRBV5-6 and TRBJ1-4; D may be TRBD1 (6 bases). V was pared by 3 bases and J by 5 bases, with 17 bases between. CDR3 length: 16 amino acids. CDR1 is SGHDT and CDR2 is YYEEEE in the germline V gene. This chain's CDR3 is CASSWAAGAENEKLFF. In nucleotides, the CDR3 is TGTGCCAGCAGCTGGGCGGCGGGGGCCGAGAATGAAAAACTGTTTTTT.

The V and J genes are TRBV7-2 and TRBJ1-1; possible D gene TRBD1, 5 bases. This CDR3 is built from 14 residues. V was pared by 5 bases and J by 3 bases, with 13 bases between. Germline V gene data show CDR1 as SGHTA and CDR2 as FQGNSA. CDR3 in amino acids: CASSISGTDTEAFF. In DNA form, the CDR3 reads TGTGCCAGCAGCATTAGTGGGACTGACACTGAAGCTTTCTTT.

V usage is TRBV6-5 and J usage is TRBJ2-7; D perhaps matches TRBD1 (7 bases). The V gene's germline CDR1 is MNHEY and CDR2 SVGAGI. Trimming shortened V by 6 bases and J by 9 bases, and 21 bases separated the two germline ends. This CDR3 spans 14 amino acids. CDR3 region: CASSPRDSSTGQYF. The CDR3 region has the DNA TGTGCCAGCAGCCCGCGGGACAGCTCTACGGGGCAGTACTTC.

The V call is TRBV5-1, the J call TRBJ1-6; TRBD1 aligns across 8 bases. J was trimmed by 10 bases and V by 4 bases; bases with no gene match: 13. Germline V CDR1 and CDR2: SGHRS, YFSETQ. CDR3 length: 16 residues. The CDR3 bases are TGCGCCAGCAGCGCAACGACAGGGGAGAGTGGCTCACCCCTCCACTTT. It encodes CASSATTGESGSPLHF.

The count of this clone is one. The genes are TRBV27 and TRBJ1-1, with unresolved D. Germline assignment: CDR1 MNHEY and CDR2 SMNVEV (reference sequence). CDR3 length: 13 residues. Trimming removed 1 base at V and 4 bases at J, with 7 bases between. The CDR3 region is CASSLFRLTEAFF. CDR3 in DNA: TGTGCCAGCAGTTTATTCAGGCTCACTGAAGCTTTCTTT.

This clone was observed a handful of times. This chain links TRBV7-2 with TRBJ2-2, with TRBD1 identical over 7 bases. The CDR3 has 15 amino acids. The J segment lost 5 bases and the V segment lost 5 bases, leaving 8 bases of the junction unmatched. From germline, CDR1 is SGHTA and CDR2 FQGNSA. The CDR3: CASSRPTGATGELFF. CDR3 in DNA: TGTGCCAGCAGCCGGCCTACAGGGGCTACCGGGGAGCTGTTTTTT.

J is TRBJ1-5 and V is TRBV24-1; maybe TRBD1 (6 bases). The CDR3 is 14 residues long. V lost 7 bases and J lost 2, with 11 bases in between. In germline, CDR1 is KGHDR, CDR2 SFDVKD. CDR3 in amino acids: CATSHRVGNQPQHF. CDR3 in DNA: TGTGCCACCAGCCACAGGGTGGGCAATCAGCCCCAGCATTTT.

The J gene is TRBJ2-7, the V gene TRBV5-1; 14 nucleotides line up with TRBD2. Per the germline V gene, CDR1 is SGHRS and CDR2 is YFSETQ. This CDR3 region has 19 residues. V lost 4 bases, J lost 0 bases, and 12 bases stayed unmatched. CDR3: CASSRGTSGSWRDSYEQYF. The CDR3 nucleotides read TGCGCCAGCAGCCGGGGGACTAGCGGGAGTTGGAGGGACTCCTACGAGCAGTACTTC.

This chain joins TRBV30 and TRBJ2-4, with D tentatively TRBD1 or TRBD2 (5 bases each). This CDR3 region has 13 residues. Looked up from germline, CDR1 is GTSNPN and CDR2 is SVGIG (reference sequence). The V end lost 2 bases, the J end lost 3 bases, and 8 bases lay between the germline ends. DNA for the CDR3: TGTGCCTGGAGTCGGGGCGGCAAAAACATTCAGTACTTC. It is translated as CAWSRGGKNIQYF.

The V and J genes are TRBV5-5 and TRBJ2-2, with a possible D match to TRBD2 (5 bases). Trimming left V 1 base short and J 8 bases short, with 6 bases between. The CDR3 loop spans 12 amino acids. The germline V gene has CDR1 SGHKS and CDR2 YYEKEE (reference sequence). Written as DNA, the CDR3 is TGTGCCAGCAGCTTGAGAGGGGGGGAGCTGTTTTTT. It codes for CASSLRGGELFF. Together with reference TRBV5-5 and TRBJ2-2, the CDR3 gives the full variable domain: DAGVTQSPTHLIKTRGQQVTLRCSPISGHKSVSWYQQVLGQGPQFIFQYYEKEERGRGNFPDRFSARQFPNYSSELNVNALLLGDSALYLCASSLRGGELFFGEGSRLTVL.

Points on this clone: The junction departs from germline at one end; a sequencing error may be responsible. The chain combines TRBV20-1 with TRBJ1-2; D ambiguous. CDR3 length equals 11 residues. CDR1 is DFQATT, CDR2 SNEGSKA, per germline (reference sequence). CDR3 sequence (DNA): TGCAGTGGAAATGAGGAGGGCCCGATCGTCTTC. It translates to CSGNEEGPIVF.

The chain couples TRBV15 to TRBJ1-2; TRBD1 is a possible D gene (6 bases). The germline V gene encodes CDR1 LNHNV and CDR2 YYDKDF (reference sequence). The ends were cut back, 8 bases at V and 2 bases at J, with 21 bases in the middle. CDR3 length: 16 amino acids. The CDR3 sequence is CATGTSSPGANYGYTF. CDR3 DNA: TGTGCCACCGGGACCTCTTCGCCGGGGGCCAACTATGGCTACACCTTC.

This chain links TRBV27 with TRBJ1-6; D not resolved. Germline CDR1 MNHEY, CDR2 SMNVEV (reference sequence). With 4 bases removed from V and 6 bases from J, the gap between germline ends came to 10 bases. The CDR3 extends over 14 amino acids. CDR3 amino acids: CASSSPQVNSPLHF. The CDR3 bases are TGTGCCAGCAGTTCTCCCCAAGTTAATTCACCCCTCCACTTT.

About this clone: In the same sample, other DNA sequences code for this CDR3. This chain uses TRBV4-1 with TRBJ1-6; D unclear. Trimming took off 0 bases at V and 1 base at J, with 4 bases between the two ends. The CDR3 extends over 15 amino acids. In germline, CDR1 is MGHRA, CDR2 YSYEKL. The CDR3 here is CASSQDGSYNSPLHF. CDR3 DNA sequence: TGCGCCAGCAGCCAAGACGGGTCCTATAATTCACCCCTCCACTTT.

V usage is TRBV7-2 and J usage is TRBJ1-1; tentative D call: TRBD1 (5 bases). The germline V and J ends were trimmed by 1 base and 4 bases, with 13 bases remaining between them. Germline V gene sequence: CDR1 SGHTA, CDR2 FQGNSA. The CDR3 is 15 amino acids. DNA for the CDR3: TGTGCCAGCAGCTTAGTCGGGGGGGGAGTCACTGAAGCTTTCTTT. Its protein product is CASSLVGGGVTEAFF. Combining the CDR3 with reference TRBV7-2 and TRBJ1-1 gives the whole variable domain GAGVSQSPSNKVTEKGKDVELRCDPISGHTALYWYRQSLGQGLEFLIYFQGNSAPDKSGLPSDRFSAERTGGSVSTLTIQRTQQEDSAVYLCASSLVGGGVTEAFFGQGTRLTVV.

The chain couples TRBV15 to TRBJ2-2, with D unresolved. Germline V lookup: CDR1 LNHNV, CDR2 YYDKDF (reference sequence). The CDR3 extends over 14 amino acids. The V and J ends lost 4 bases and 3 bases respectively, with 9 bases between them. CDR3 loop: CATSTAPDTGELFF. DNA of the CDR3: TGTGCCACCAGCACCGCCCCCGACACCGGGGAGCTGTTTTTT.

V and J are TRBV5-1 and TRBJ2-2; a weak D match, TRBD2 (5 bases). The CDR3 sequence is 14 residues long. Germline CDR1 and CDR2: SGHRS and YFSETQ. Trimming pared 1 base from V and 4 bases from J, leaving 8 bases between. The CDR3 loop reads CASSLLASTGELFF. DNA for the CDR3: TGCGCCAGCAGCTTGCTAGCCTCCACCGGGGAGCTGTTTTTT. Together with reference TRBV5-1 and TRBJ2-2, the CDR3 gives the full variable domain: KAGVTQTPRYLIKTRGQQVTLSCSPISGHRSVSWYQQTPGQGLQFLFEYFSETQRNKGNFPGRFSGRQFSNSRSEMNVSTLELGDSALYLCASSLLASTGELFFGEGSRLTVL.